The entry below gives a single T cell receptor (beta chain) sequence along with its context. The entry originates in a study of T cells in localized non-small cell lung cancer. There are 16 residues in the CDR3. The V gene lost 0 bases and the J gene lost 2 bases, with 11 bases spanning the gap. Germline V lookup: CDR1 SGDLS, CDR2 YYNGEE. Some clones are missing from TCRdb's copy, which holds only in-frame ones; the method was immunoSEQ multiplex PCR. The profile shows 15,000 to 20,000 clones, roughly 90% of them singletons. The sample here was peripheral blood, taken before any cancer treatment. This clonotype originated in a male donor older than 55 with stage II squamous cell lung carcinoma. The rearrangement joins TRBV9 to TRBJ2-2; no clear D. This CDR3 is CASSVGWAVNTGELFF. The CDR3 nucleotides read TGTGCCAGCAGCGTAGGGTGGGCGGTAAACACCGGGGAGCTGTTTTTT.